Listed here are 4 T cell receptor beta chains from one sample, sequenced in a study of blood T cell repertoires in COVID-19. Profiling relied on immunoSEQ multiplex PCR, and the TCRdb table lists in-frame clones only, not all of them. The data show more than 200,000 clones, over 70% seen once. The material sequenced was peripheral blood. These receptor sequences come from a man in his forties or fifties with active or convalescent COVID-19.

This chain joins TRBV25-1 and TRBJ2-7, with D possibly being TRBD2 (7 bases). This CDR3 contains 18 residues. CDR1 and CDR2 (germline): MGHDK, SYGVNS. V gave up 2 bases and J gave up 3 bases, with 23 bases separating them. The CDR3 sequence is CASSERGGASAQHYEQYF. As DNA, the CDR3 is TGTGCCAGCAGTGAAAGGGGGGGAGCCTCAGCTCAACACTACGAGCAGTACTTC.

The chain couples TRBV18 to TRBJ2-2, with 7 bases lining up with TRBD2. CDR3 length: 14 residues. The junction had 6 bases not matched to a gene; V was cut back by 3 bases and J by 8 bases. CDR1 is KGHSH and CDR2 is LQKENI in the germline V gene. CDR3 nucleotides: TGTGCCAGCTCACCGGGAGGGCCGTTTGGGGAGCTGTTTTTT. Amino acid sequence: CASSPGGPFGELFF.

The rearrangement links TRBV6-1 to TRBJ2-1, with a weak D call TRBD1 (6 bases). The CDR3 covers 14 residues. With 6 bases removed from V and 0 bases from J, the gap between germline ends came to 9 bases. Germline loops: CDR1 MNHNS, CDR2 SASEGT. CDR3 loop: CASRVGASYNEQFF. The CDR3 nucleotides are TGTGCCAGCAGGGTGGGGGCCTCCTACAATGAGCAGTTCTTC.

The chain employs TRBV4-1 and TRBJ1-2, with D perhaps matching TRBD1 (5 bases). CDR1 is MGHRA and CDR2 is YSYEKL in the germline V gene. Trimming removed 0 bases at V and 5 bases at J, with 10 bases between. The CDR3 covers 14 residues. CDR3 sequence reads: CASSQEPGNYGYTF. CDR3 sequence (DNA): TGCGCCAGCAGCCAAGAGCCAGGGAATTATGGCTACACCTTC.